What follows is one T cell receptor (beta chain) and its context. Its antigen remains unidentified. The entire patient cohort was treatment-naive prior to thyroid surgery. This sample stems from a study of metastatic and nonmetastatic thyroid tumors. Overall study: Repertoire comparisons spanned blood and tumor or nodule tissue from malignant and benign thyroid patients. Study-wide results and limits: For both blood and tumor, malignant thyroid tumors reportedly showed significantly higher TCR beta diversity than benign nodules did.

In the original processing: Using the CDR3 differences seen across clinicopathological groups, the authors built a distant-metastasis classifier for papillary thyroid cancer, which was meant to discriminate distant-metastatic patients. TCRdb re-called the PCR reads via MiXCR. The V and J calls were determined by TCRdb, not by the authors. The sample lists some 15,000 clones; 33% were seen once. The CDR3 is 14 residues long. Germline CDR1 is MNHNS and CDR2 is SASEGT. Trimming took off 5 bases at V and 10 bases at J, with 18 bases between the two ends. The chain links TRBV6-1 to TRBJ2-1; possibly TRBD2 for D (6 bases). The sequencing input was tumor tissue. The TCR comes from a male donor with papillary thyroid cancer or a benign thyroid nodule (not recorded which). Some clones in this sample may be carry-over from other donors' samples. CDR3 sequence reads: CASSRTGEVEEQFF. Written as DNA, the CDR3 is TGTGCCAGCAGTCGCACGGGGGAGGTTGAGGAGCAGTTCTTC.